This entry lists 27 T cell receptor beta chains sequenced from one sample in a study of OX40 agonist ivuxolimab in advanced cancers. Some clones are missing from TCRdb's copy, which holds only in-frame ones; the method was immunoSEQ multiplex PCR. The profile shows nearly 80,000 clones, about 90% of them singletons. This specimen consisted of CD4+ or CD8+ T cells sorted from blood, obtained in a trial of the OX40 agonist ivuxolimab. These TCRs come from an adult with an advanced solid tumor such as melanoma, head and neck, liver or kidney cancer.

The chain links TRBV6-6 to TRBJ2-7; the match to TRBD1 covers 7 bases. From germline, CDR1 is MNHNY and CDR2 SVGAGI (reference sequence). With V trimmed by 4 bases and J by 3 bases, 6 bases remained unmatched. The CDR3 spans 14 residues. In nucleotides, the CDR3 is TGTGCCAGCAGTTTCCCGGGACAGAGCTACGAGCAGTACTTC. Protein product: CASSFPGQSYEQYF.

There are a few counts of this clone. The chain combines TRBV7-3 with TRBJ1-2; D is perhaps TRBD1 (5 bases). Germline V gene sequence: CDR1 SGHTA, CDR2 FQGTGA. V was clipped by 2 bases and J by 4 bases, with 11 bases between them. The CDR3 covers 14 residues. The CDR3 is CASSLDGTGYGYTF. In nucleotides, the CDR3 is TGTGCCAGCAGCTTAGACGGGACTGGCTATGGCTACACCTTC.

This clone was seen once. The chain joins TRBV25-1 to TRBJ2-1; 10 nucleotides line up with TRBD2. Germline V gene lookup returns CDR1 MGHDK and CDR2 SYGVNS. This CDR3 is 16 amino acids long. Germline trimming cut 3 bases from V and 4 bases from J; bases unmatched to any gene: 6. In nucleotides, the CDR3 is TGTGCCAGCAGTGACTGGACTAGCGGAAAGTACAATGAGCAGTTCTTC. Translation: CASSDWTSGKYNEQFF.

The CDR3 DNA follows: TGTGCCAGCAGCTTGCGGCAGGGGGATAGAGAGACCCAGTACTTC. Translation: CASSLRQGDRETQYF. This chain uses TRBV7-3 with TRBJ2-5; 7 bases are shared with TRBD1. The germline gives CDR1 SGHTA, CDR2 FQGTGA. The length of the CDR3 is 15 residues. V dropped 3 bases and J dropped 4; count of bases not matched to a gene: 8.

This clone was counted only a few times. V usage is TRBV10-3 and J usage is TRBJ2-2; possibly TRBD1 for D (5 bases). V was shortened by 10 bases and J by 7 bases, with 10 bases between the two germline ends. Germline lookup yields CDR1 ENHRY and CDR2 SYGVKD. The length of the CDR3 is 11 residues. The CDR3 DNA follows: TGTGCCACCCTCCAGGGCGGGGAGCTGTTTTTT. It encodes CATLQGGELFF.

This chain connects TRBV21-1 to TRBJ2-7. TRBV21-1 is a recognized pseudogene. This CDR3 is built from 9 residues. CDR3 sequence reads: CASVYEQYV. CDR3 DNA sequence: TGTGCCAGCGTCTACGAGCAGTACGTC.

This clone was picked up one time. The rearrangement uses TRBV5-8 and TRBJ1-4; 8 positions match TRBD1. Germline V gene sequence: CDR1 SGHTS, CDR2 YDEGEE. CDR3 length equals 17 residues. With V trimmed by 5 bases and J by 3 bases, 12 bases remained unmatched. CDR3 sequence reads: CASSHGQGRRANEKLFF. Here the CDR3 DNA reads TGTGCCAGCAGTCACGGACAGGGAAGGAGAGCTAATGAAAAACTGTTTTTT.

V usage is TRBV5-4 and J usage is TRBJ1-4; D call uncertain. Germline V gene data show CDR1 as SGHNT and CDR2 as YYREEE (reference sequence). V shed 2 bases and J shed 8 bases, with 19 bases lying between them. The CDR3 loop spans 16 amino acids. The CDR3 loop is CASSLGGARRGEKLFF. The CDR3 region has the DNA TGTGCCAGCAGCTTAGGTGGTGCCAGGCGAGGGGAAAAACTGTTTTTT.

This clone was observed once. The rearrangement links TRBV2 to TRBJ2-7, with D tentatively TRBD2 (5 bases). Trimming pared 8 bases from V and 2 bases from J, leaving 10 bases between. Germline CDR1 reads SNHLY; CDR2 reads FYNNEI. The CDR3 length is 12 residues. The CDR3 sequence: CASLGVTYEQYF. The CDR3 coding sequence is TGTGCCAGCCTCGGGGTAACCTACGAGCAGTACTTC.

This clone was counted a single time. The V call is TRBV12-5, the J call TRBJ1-6; 8 bases are a match to TRBD1. Per the germline V gene, CDR1 is LGHNT and CDR2 is FRNRAP. There are 14 residues in the CDR3. The trim removed 3 bases at V and 6 bases at J, leaving 1 base unmatched. CDR3 residues: CASGFGQGNSPLHF. CDR3 sequence (DNA): TGTGCTAGTGGTTTTGGACAGGGTAATTCACCCCTCCACTTT.

The V call is TRBV6-5, the J call TRBJ2-7, with 10 positions matching TRBD1. Germline trimming cut 6 bases from V and 3 bases from J; bases unmatched to any gene: 8. The CDR3 spans 15 residues. CDR1 is MNHEY, CDR2 SVGAGI, per germline. The CDR3 region is CASRNRDRGNYEQYF. The DNA for the CDR3 is TGTGCCAGCAGAAACCGGGACAGGGGAAACTACGAGCAGTACTTC.

The chain uses TRBV7-9 and TRBJ2-3; TRBD2 matches 10 bases. The V gene's germline CDR1 is SEHNR and CDR2 FQNEAQ (reference sequence). This CDR3 has 15 amino acids. Trimming cost V 5 bases and J 1 base; bases outside gene matches: 3. This CDR3 reads CASSPGTSGTDTQYF. CDR3 bases: TGTGCCAGCAGCCCCGGGACTAGCGGCACAGATACGCAGTATTTT. Using reference TRBV7-9 and TRBJ2-3 for the parts outside the CDR3, the full variable domain is DTGVSQNPRHKITKRGQNVTFRCDPISEHNRLYWYRQTLGQGPEFLTYFQNEAQLEKSRLLSDRFSAERPKGSFSTLEIQRTEQGDSAMYLCASSPGTSGTDTQYFGPGTRLTVL.

The chain links TRBV10-1 to TRBJ2-5, with D possibly being TRBD2 (6 bases). This CDR3 spans 15 amino acids. Germline lookup yields CDR1 WNHNN and CDR2 SYGVQD (reference sequence). Trimming took 6 bases from V and 1 from J, leaving 15 bases between them. CDR3 in DNA: TGCGCCAGCAGCCCGGGACTCATGTCCCAAGAGACCCAGTACTTC. Its translation is CASSPGLMSQETQYF.

This clone is a singleton in its sample. V is TRBV28 and J is TRBJ1-1; D not resolved. V dropped 4 bases and J dropped 5 bases, with 5 bases sitting between them. Per germline, CDR1 MDHEN and CDR2 SYDVKM. This CDR3 is 11 amino acids long. The CDR3 nucleotides are TGTGCCAGCAGTTCTCGAACTGAAGCTTTCTTT. Translation gives CASSSRTEAFF.

J is TRBJ2-7 and V is TRBV20-1; D is ambiguous. Looked up from germline, CDR1 is DFQATT and CDR2 is SNEGSKA (reference sequence). The CDR3 runs to 11 residues. V was trimmed by 4 bases and J by 1 base, leaving 5 bases between them. The chain's CDR3 is CSAKPSYEQYF. DNA of the CDR3: TGCAGTGCTAAGCCATCCTACGAGCAGTACTTC.

The genes are TRBV10-1 and TRBJ2-2; D is perhaps TRBD2 (5 bases). Deletions cut 9 bases from V and 3 bases from J, with 20 bases between. CDR3 length equals 16 residues. Germline values: CDR1 WNHNN, CDR2 SYGVQD (reference sequence). In DNA form, the CDR3 reads TGCGCCAGTCTTTTAAGTCGGGGTTCCGACACCGGGGAGCTGTTTTTT. Its protein is CASLLSRGSDTGELFF.

V usage is TRBV15 and J usage is TRBJ2-7, with TRBD1 identical over 8 bases. Losses at the gene ends were 1 base for V and 2 bases for J; bases not matched to a gene: 4. CDR3 length: 15 amino acids. Germline CDR1 reads LNHNV; CDR2 reads YYDKDF (reference sequence). The CDR3 DNA reads as TGTGCCACCAGCAGAGGACAGGGGCTGACCTACGAGCAGTACTTC. It yields the protein CATSRGQGLTYEQYF.

The chain recombines TRBV2 with TRBJ1-1; 12 nucleotides agree with TRBD1. V gave up 3 bases and J gave up 4 bases; unmatched junction bases: 9. CDR1 and CDR2 from the germline V gene are SNHLY and FYNNEI. The CDR3 has 17 amino acids. CDR3 sequence reads: CASSDGTGGELTTEAFF. CDR3 coding DNA: TGTGCCAGCAGTGATGGGACAGGGGGCGAATTGACCACTGAAGCTTTCTTT.

This chain connects TRBV6-5 to TRBJ1-2; 12 nucleotides agree with TRBD1. Germline assignment: CDR1 MNHEY and CDR2 SVGAGI. Trimming at V came to 2 bases and at J to 4 bases, leaving 5 bases not matched to a gene. The CDR3 consists of 16 residues. DNA of the CDR3: TGTGCCAGCAGTTACGGGGGGACAGGGGGCGGCTATGGCTACACCTTC. The encoded protein is CASSYGGTGGGYGYTF.

The J gene is TRBJ1-1, the V gene TRBV6-1, with 8 bases lining up with TRBD1. The CDR3 loop spans 13 amino acids. Trimming removed 8 bases from V and 7 bases from J; junction bases left unmatched: 9. Germline CDR1 MNHNS, CDR2 SASEGT. The CDR3 loop reads CASADRARGEAFF. The CDR3 DNA follows: TGTGCCAGCGCGGACAGGGCTCGCGGTGAAGCTTTCTTT.

This clone was observed once. The chain has TRBV28 and TRBJ2-3, with D perhaps given as TRBD1 or TRBD2 (5 bases each). Germline V gene data show CDR1 as MDHEN and CDR2 as SYDVKM. CDR3 length: 18 residues. The V and J ends lost 3 bases and 0 bases respectively, with 19 bases between them. CDR3 in DNA: TGTGCCAGCAGTTTGGTGGTTTGGGGACGAGCTAGCACAGATACGCAGTATTTT. It translates to CASSLVVWGRASTDTQYF.

The CDR3 loop reads CASSLGSQGQAFF. The CDR3 DNA reads TGTGCCAGCAGCTTGGGCAGCCAAGGGCAAGCTTTCTTT. V is TRBV7-9 and J is TRBJ1-1; D not certain. Looked up from germline, CDR1 is SEHNR and CDR2 is FQNEAQ (reference sequence). The germline V and J ends were trimmed by 3 bases and 9 bases, with 14 bases remaining between them. CDR3 size: 13 residues.

This clone was recorded a few times. The chain is built from TRBV5-8 and TRBJ1-4; D gene uncertain. CDR1 is SGHTS and CDR2 is YDEGEE in the germline V gene. V gave up 3 bases and J gave up 14 bases, with 14 bases separating them. The CDR3 consists of 12 residues. The DNA for the CDR3 is TGTGCCAGCAGCTGGGCGTCGGGAGGGCTGTTTTTT. It specifies CASSWASGGLFF.

The chain couples TRBV7-9 to TRBJ1-2; 9 nucleotides match TRBD1. Losses at the gene ends were 2 bases for V and 5 bases for J; bases not matched to a gene: 12. Germline V lookup: CDR1 SEHNR, CDR2 FQNEAQ (reference sequence). The CDR3 loop spans 17 amino acids. The CDR3 is CASSLTSPTGGGYGYTF. CDR3 coding DNA: TGTGCCAGCAGCTTAACCTCCCCGACAGGGGGGGGGTATGGCTACACCTTC.

The genes are TRBV5-1 and TRBJ1-3, with unresolved D. Germline values: CDR1 SGHRS, CDR2 YFSETQ. This CDR3 has 15 amino acids. Trimming stripped 0 bases from V and 3 bases from J, with 10 bases between. The CDR3 bases are TGCGCCAGCAGCTTGGTAGGCCAGGATGGAAACACCATATATTTT. It codes for CASSLVGQDGNTIYF. The complete variable domain, with remaining parts taken from reference TRBV5-1 and TRBJ1-3, reads KAGVTQTPRYLIKTRGQQVTLSCSPISGHRSVSWYQQTPGQGLQFLFEYFSETQRNKGNFPGRFSGRQFSNSRSEMNVSTLELGDSALYLCASSLVGQDGNTIYFGEGSWLTVV.

The chain uses TRBV28 and TRBJ2-7, with a possible D match to TRBD1 (6 bases). The V end lost 6 bases, the J end lost 4 bases, and 16 bases lay between the germline ends. CDR1 is MDHEN and CDR2 is SYDVKM in the germline V gene. The CDR3 is made up of 14 amino acids. This CDR3 is CASRDTGSVYEQYV. CDR3 DNA sequence: TGTGCCAGCAGGGATACAGGGAGTGTATACGAGCAGTACGTC.

This chain connects TRBV28 to TRBJ2-7; the D is unclear. The CDR3 has 13 residues. V was cut by 5 bases and J by 6 bases, with 14 bases left in between. Germline V gene data show CDR1 as MDHEN and CDR2 as SYDVKM. The CDR3 protein is CASSGDGPSEQYV. The CDR3 DNA follows: TGTGCCAGCAGTGGTGACGGACCATCCGAGCAGTACGTC.